This TCR beta chain emerged from a study of T-cell reconstitution after alpha-beta-depleted transplantation in children. Preparing the TCRbeta library involved the use of unique molecular identifiers. TCRdb independently ran MiXCR on the PCR reads; one entry per CDR3 protein. The table lists 700,000 to 950,000 distinct CDR3 sequences, 15% to 20% of them singletons, with about 4.6% in the top ten. Material: PBMCs, mostly from graft donor cells, obtained 360 days after TCRalphabeta/CD19-depleted stem cell transplant. The sequence was collected from a male patient aged 5 to 17 who had a stem cell transplant for acute lymphoblastic leukemia, so the T cells may come from the graft donor.

The CDR3 region has the DNA TGCAGTGCTAGAGGGCTCAGGGGGCAGTTCTTC. It encodes CSARGLRGQFF. The chain carries TRBV20-1 and TRBJ2-1; tentative D call: TRBD1 (6 bases). V lost 1 base and J 12 bases, leaving 10 bases between the germline ends. The length of the CDR3 is 11 residues. Germline V CDR1 and CDR2: DFQATT, SNEGSKA (reference sequence).